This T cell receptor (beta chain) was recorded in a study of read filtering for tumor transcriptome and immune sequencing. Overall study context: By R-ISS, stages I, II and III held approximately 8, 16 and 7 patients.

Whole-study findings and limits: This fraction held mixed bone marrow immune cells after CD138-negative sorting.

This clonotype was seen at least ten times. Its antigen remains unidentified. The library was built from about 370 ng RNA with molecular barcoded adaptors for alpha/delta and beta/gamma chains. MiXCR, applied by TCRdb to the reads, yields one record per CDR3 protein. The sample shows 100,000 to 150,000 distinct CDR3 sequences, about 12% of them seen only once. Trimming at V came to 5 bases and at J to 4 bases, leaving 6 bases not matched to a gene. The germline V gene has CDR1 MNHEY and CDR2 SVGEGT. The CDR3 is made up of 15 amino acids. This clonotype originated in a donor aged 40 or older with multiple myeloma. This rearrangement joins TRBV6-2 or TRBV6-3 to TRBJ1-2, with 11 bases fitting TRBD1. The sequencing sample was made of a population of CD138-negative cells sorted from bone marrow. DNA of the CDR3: TGTGCCAGCAGTCGCGGACAGGGGGCGAGCTATGGCTACACCTTC. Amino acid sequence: CASSRGQGASYGYTF.